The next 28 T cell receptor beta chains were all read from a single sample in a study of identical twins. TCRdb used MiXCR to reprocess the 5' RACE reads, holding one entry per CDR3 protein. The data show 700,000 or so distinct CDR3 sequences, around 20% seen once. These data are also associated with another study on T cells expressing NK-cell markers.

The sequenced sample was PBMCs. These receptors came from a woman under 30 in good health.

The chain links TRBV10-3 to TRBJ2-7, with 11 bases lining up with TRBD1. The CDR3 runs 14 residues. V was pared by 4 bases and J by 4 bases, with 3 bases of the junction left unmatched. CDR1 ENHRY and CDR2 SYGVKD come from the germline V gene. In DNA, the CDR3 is TGTGCCATCAGTGCTGGACAGGGGGCGTACGAGCAGTACTTC. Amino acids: CAISAGQGAYEQYF.

DNA of the CDR3: TGTGCCAGCAGTCCCGGACTAGCGGGGGGGCCGGGTTACGAGCAGTACTTC. This codes for CASSPGLAGGPGYEQYF. This chain joins TRBV12-3 or TRBV12-4 and TRBJ2-7; TRBD2 aligns across 15 bases. V shed 5 bases and J 4 bases; nucleotides not matched to a gene: 9. This CDR3 contains 17 residues.

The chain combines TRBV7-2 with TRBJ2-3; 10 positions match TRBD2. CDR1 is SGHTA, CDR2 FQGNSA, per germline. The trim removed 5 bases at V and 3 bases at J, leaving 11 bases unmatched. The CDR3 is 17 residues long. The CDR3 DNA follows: TGTGCCAGCAGCGCTCCTAGCGGGAGAACGAGAACAGATACGCAGTATTTT. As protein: CASSAPSGRTRTDTQYF.

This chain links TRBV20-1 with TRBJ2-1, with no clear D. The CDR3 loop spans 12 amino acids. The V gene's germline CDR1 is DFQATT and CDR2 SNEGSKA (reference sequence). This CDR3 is CRDLVSYNEQFF. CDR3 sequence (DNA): TGCAGAGACCTAGTATCCTACAATGAGCAGTTCTTC.

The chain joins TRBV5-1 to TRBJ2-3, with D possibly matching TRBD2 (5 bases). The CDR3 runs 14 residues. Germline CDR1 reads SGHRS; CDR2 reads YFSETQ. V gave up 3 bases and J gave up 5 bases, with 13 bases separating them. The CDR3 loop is CASSSVLGKDTQYF. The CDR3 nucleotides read TGCGCCAGCAGCTCTGTACTAGGTAAAGATACGCAGTATTTT.

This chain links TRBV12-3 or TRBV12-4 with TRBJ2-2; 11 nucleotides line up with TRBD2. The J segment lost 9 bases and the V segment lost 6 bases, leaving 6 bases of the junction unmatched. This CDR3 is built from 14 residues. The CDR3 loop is CASSRTSGRRELFF. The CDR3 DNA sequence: TGTGCCAGCAGCCGTACTAGCGGGAGACGGGAGCTGTTTTTT.

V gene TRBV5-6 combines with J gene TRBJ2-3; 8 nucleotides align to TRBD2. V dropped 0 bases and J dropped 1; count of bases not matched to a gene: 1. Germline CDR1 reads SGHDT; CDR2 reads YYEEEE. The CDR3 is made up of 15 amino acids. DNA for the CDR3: TGTGCCAGCAGCTTGGCACTAGCGGGCACAGATACGCAGTATTTT. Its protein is CASSLALAGTDTQYF. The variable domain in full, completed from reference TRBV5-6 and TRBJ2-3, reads DAGVTQSPTHLIKTRGQQVTLRCSPKSGHDTVSWYQQALGQGPQFIFQYYEEEERQRGNFPDRFSGHQFPNYSSELNVNALLLGDSALYLCASSLALAGTDTQYFGPGTRLTVL.

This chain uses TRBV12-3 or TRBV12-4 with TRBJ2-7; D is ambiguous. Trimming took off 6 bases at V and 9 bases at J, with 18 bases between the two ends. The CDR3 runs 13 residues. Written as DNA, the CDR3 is TGTGCCAGCAGCGAATGGGATATTACGGGGCAGTACTTC. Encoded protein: CASSEWDITGQYF.

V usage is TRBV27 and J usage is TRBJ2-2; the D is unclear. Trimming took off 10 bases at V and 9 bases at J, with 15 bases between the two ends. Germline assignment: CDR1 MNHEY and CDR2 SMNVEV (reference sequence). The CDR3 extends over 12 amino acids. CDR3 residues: CATRVRRRELFF. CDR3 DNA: TGTGCCACCCGGGTGAGGCGAAGGGAGCTGTTTTTT.

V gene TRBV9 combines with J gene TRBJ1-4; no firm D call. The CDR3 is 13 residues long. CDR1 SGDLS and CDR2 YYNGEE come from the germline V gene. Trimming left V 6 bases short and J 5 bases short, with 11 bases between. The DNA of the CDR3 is TGTGCCAGCAAAGGAACCAGCAATGAAAAACTGTTTTTT. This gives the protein CASKGTSNEKLFF.

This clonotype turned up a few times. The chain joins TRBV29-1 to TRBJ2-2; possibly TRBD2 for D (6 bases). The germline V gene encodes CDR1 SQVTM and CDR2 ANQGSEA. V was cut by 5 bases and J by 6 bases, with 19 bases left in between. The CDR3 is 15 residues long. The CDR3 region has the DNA TGCAGCGTTAGTAGACGGGAGATAAGGGCCGGGGAGCTGTTTTTT. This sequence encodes CSVSRREIRAGELFF.

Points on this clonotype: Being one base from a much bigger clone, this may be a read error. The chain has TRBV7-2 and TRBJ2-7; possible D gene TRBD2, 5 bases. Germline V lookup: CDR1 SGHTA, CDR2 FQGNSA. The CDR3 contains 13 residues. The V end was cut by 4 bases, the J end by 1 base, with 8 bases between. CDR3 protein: CASSSRESYEQYF. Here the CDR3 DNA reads TGTGCCAGCAGCTCAAGGGAGTCCTACGAGCAGTACTTC.

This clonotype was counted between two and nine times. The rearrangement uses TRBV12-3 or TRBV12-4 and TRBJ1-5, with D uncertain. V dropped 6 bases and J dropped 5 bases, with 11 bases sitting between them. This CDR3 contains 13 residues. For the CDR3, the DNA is TGTGCCAGCAGACCGGGGTTCGATCAGCCCCAGCATTTT. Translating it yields CASRPGFDQPQHF.

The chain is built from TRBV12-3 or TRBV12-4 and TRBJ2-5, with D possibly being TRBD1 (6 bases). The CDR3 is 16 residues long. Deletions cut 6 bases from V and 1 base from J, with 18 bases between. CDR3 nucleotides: TGTGCCAGCAGCCCTACATCGGACAGTCTCCAAGAGACCCAGTACTTC. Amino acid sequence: CASSPTSDSLQETQYF.

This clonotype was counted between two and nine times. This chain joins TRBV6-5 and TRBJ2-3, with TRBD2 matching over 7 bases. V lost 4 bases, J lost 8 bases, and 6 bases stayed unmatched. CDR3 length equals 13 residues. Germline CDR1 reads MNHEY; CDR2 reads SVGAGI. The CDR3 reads CASSSSWGGTQYF. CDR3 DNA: TGTGCCAGCAGTTCCAGCTGGGGGGGTACGCAGTATTTT.

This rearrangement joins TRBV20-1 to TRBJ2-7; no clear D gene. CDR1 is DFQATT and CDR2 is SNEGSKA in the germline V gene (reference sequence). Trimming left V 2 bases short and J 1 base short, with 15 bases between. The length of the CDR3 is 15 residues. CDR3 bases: TGCAGTGCTAGATCCCCCCTCGAGCCGTCCTACGAGCAGTACTTC. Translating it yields CSARSPLEPSYEQYF.

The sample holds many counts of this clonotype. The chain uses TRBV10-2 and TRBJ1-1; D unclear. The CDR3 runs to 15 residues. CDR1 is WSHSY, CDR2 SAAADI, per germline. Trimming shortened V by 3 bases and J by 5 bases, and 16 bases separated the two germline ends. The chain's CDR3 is CASSETAGVRTEAFF. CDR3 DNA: TGCGCCAGCAGTGAAACGGCGGGAGTGAGGACTGAAGCTTTCTTT.

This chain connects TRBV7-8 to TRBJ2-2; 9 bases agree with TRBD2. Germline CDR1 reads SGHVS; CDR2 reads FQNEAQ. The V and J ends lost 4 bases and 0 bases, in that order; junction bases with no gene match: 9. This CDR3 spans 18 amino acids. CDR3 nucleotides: TGTGCCAGCAGCTCGTCCGAGCGGGGGGTTTCGAACACCGGGGAGCTGTTTTTT. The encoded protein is CASSSSERGVSNTGELFF.

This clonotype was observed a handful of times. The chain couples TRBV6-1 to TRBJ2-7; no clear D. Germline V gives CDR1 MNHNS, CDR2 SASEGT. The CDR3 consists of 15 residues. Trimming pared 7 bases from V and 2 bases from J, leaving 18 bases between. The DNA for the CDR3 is TGTGCCAGCATCATGCCCGGACGGAAGCCCTACGAGCAGTACTTC. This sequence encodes CASIMPGRKPYEQYF.

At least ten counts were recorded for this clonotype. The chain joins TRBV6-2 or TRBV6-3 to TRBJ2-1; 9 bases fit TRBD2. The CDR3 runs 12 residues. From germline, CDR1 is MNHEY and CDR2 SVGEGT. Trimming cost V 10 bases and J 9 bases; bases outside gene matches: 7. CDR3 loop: CATGTSWVEQFF. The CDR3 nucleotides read TGTGCCACCGGGACTAGCTGGGTTGAGCAGTTCTTC.

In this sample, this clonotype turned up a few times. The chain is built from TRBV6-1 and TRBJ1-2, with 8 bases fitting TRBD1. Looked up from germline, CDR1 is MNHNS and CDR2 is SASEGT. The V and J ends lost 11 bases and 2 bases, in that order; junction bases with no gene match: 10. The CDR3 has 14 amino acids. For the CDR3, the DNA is TGTGCCGGTAGACGGACAGGGTTAAACTATGGCTACACCTTC. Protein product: CAGRRTGLNYGYTF.

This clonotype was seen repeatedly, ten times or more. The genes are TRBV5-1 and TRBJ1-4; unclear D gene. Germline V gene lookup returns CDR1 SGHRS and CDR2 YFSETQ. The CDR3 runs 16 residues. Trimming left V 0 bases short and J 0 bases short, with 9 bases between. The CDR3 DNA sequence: TGCGCCAGCAGCTTGGGGCTTGGGACAACTAATGAAAAACTGTTTTTT. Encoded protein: CASSLGLGTTNEKLFF.

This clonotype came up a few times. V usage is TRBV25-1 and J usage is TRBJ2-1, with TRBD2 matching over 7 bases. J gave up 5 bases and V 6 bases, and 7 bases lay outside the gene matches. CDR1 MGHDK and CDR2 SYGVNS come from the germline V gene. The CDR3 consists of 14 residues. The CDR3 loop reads CASSPGDYHNEQFF. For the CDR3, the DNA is TGTGCCAGCAGCCCTGGGGACTACCACAATGAGCAGTTCTTC.

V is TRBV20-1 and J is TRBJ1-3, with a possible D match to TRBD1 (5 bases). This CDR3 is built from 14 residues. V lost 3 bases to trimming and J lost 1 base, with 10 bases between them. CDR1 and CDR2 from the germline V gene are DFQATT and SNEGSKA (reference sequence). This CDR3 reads CSASGAVSGNTIYF. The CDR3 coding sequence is TGCAGTGCTAGTGGGGCGGTGTCTGGAAACACCATATATTTT.

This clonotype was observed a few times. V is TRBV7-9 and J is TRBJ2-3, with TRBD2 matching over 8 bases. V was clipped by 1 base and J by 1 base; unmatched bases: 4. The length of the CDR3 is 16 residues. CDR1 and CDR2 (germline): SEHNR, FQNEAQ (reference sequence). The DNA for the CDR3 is TGTGCCAGCAGCTTAGGGGGACTAGAGGGCACAGATACGCAGTATTTT. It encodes CASSLGGLEGTDTQYF.

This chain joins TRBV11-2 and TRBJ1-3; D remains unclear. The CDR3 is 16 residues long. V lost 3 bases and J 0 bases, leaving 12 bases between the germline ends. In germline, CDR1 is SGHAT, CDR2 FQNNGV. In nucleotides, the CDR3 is TGTGCCAGCAGCTTGTTTGCCGGCTTCTCTGGAAACACCATATATTTT. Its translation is CASSLFAGFSGNTIYF.

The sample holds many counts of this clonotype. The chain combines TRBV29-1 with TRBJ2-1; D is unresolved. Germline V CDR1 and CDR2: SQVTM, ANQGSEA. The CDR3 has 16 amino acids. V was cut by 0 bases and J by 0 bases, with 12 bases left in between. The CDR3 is CSVEDPLPGSYNEQFF. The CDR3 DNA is TGCAGCGTTGAAGATCCGCTGCCGGGCTCCTACAATGAGCAGTTCTTC.

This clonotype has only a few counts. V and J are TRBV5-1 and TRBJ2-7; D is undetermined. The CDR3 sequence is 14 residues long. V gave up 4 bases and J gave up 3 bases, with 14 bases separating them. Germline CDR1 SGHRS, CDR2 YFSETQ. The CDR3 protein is CASSETAIGYEQYF. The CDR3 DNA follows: TGCGCCAGCAGCGAAACAGCAATTGGCTACGAGCAGTACTTC.